Below are 30 T cell receptor beta chains sequenced from a single sample in a study of cytomegalovirus exposure and HLA in healthy donors. Vbeta (60) and Jbeta (13) primers were used in the PCR. Here immunoSEQ multiplex PCR was the method, and the copy in TCRdb shows in-frame clones only, minus some. This repertoire shows about 150,000 clones, about 64% found once; its top ten account for roughly 6.8%. Sequencing was carried out using PBMCs. The receptors shown here come from a woman in her sixties in good health and CMV-seropositive.

The chain links TRBV5-1 to TRBJ1-2; D perhaps matches TRBD1 (5 bases). From germline, CDR1 is SGHRS and CDR2 YFSETQ. The CDR3 sequence is 13 residues long. V lost 0 bases to trimming and J lost 6 bases, with 9 bases between them. The CDR3 reads CASSLGRVDGYTF. DNA for the CDR3: TGCGCCAGCAGCTTGGGCAGGGTCGATGGCTACACCTTC.

The chain employs TRBV5-1 and TRBJ2-1; 9 bases align to TRBD2. Germline CDR1 SGHRS, CDR2 YFSETQ. The CDR3 consists of 15 residues. Germline trimming cut 0 bases from V and 5 bases from J; bases unmatched to any gene: 3. DNA for the CDR3: TGCGCCAGCAGCTTGGGACTAGCGGTTAACAATGAGCAGTTCTTC. Protein: CASSLGLAVNNEQFF.

This clone was counted only a few times. V is TRBV9 and J is TRBJ2-2, with a tentative D call TRBD1 (5 bases). V lost 0 bases to trimming and J lost 1 base, with 7 bases between them. Per the germline V gene, CDR1 is SGDLS and CDR2 is YYNGEE. The CDR3 runs to 15 residues. The CDR3 sequence is CASSVETGNTGELFF. The CDR3 nucleotides are TGTGCCAGCAGCGTAGAAACAGGGAACACCGGGGAGCTGTTTTTT.

This clone turned up a few times. The chain uses TRBV19 and TRBJ1-2, with D uncertain. This CDR3 is built from 13 residues. The germline gives CDR1 LNHDA, CDR2 SQIVND (reference sequence). Between the trimmed V and J ends, which lost 3 bases and 7 bases, there was a span of 12 bases. This CDR3 is CASSIEVSGGYTF. The CDR3 DNA sequence: TGTGCCAGTAGTATTGAGGTATCGGGTGGCTACACCTTC.

The V gene is TRBV5-1, the J gene TRBJ2-1, with 11 nucleotides matching TRBD2. The germline V gene has CDR1 SGHRS and CDR2 YFSETQ. The V segment lost 4 bases and the J segment 8 bases; nucleotides outside the gene matches: 8. This CDR3 has 15 amino acids. DNA for the CDR3: TGCGCCAGCAGCCCAACTAGCGGGAGTGTCTATGAGCAGTTCTTC. As protein: CASSPTSGSVYEQFF.

The rearrangement joins TRBV19 to TRBJ1-1, with no clear D. Germline V lookup: CDR1 LNHDA, CDR2 SQIVND (reference sequence). The V end lost 9 bases, the J end lost 10 bases, and 18 bases lay between the germline ends. The CDR3 spans 12 residues. The CDR3 DNA sequence: TGTGCCAGGGCCCCAATTGTATCGGGAGCTTTCTTT. As protein: CARAPIVSGAFF.

V is TRBV6-1 and J is TRBJ1-1, with 8 positions matching TRBD1. V shed 6 bases, J shed 1 base, and the junction held 7 bases outside the gene matches. The CDR3 covers 15 residues. Germline loops: CDR1 MNHNS, CDR2 SASEGT. CDR3 sequence: CASRTRGQGNTEAFF. The CDR3 DNA follows: TGTGCCAGCAGAACAAGAGGACAGGGGAACACTGAAGCTTTCTTT.

This clone showed up just a few times. The chain couples TRBV5-1 to TRBJ1-3; 10 nucleotides line up with TRBD1. Germline V CDR1 and CDR2: SGHRS, YFSETQ. The CDR3 length is 16 residues. V lost 4 bases, J lost 4 bases, and 8 bases stayed unmatched. The CDR3 here is CASSTGQGPRGNTIYF. CDR3 in DNA: TGCGCCAGCAGCACGGGACAGGGGCCCAGGGGAAACACCATATATTTT.

The rearrangement uses TRBV9 and TRBJ2-5, with 10 positions matching TRBD2. The CDR3 sequence is 16 residues long. V shed 4 bases and J 1 base; nucleotides not matched to a gene: 7. Germline V gene data show CDR1 as SGDLS and CDR2 as YYNGEE. CDR3 in amino acids: CASSFRTSGAQETQYF. For the CDR3, the DNA is TGTGCCAGCAGCTTCCGGACTAGCGGAGCCCAAGAGACCCAGTACTTC. The variable domain in full, with the rest retrieved from reference TRBV9 and TRBJ2-5, is DSGVTQTPKHLITATGQRVTLRCSPRSGDLSVYWYQQSLDQGLQFLIQYYNGEERAKGNILERFSAQQFPDLHSELNLSSLELGDSALYFCASSFRTSGAQETQYFGPGTRLLVL.

This clone was counted only a few times. The chain is built from TRBV6-6 and TRBJ1-1; the D is unclear. CDR1 is MNHNY and CDR2 is SVGAGI in the germline V gene (reference sequence). CDR3 length: 16 residues. Trimming removed 6 bases from V and 1 base from J, with 18 bases in between. The CDR3 loop is CASRRWIEGRNTEAFF. The CDR3, as DNA: TGTGCCAGCAGGCGCTGGATTGAGGGAAGGAACACTGAAGCTTTCTTT.

This chain uses TRBV4-1 with TRBJ1-6; 9 positions match TRBD1. V dropped 4 bases and J dropped 7; count of bases not matched to a gene: 5. Germline lookup yields CDR1 MGHRA and CDR2 YSYEKL. CDR3 size: 15 residues. The CDR3 sequence: CASSPRDRENSPLHF. Here the CDR3 DNA reads TGCGCCAGCAGCCCCCGGGACAGGGAGAATTCACCCCTCCACTTT.

The rearrangement uses TRBV4-3 and TRBJ2-1; TRBD1 matches at 7 bases. Per germline, CDR1 LGHNA and CDR2 YSLEER. After removal of 1 base from V and 4 bases from J, the junction contained 4 bases not matched to a gene. The CDR3 loop spans 15 amino acids. Written as DNA, the CDR3 is TGCGCCAGCAGCCAAGCAGGACAGGCTTACAATGAGCAGTTCTTC. Translation: CASSQAGQAYNEQFF.

Only a few counts were recorded for this clone. The genes are TRBV11-2 and TRBJ2-2, with 8 bases fitting TRBD1. The germline V gene has CDR1 SGHAT and CDR2 FQNNGV. The J segment lost 3 bases and the V segment lost 5 bases, leaving 14 bases of the junction unmatched. The CDR3 is made up of 18 amino acids. For the CDR3, the DNA is TGTGCCAGCAGCCAAATCGAATTTGGACAGGGAGACACCGGGGAGCTGTTTTTT. This encodes CASSQIEFGQGDTGELFF.

This chain uses TRBV2 with TRBJ2-7; D is undetermined. Germline V CDR1 and CDR2: SNHLY, FYNNEI. V lost 1 base and J lost 3, with 7 bases in between. This CDR3 is built from 13 residues. CDR3 in amino acids: CASSEGLNYEQYF. The DNA for the CDR3 is TGTGCCAGCAGTGAAGGACTTAACTACGAGCAGTACTTC.

The gene calls are TRBV6-5 and TRBJ1-1, with TRBD1 as a possible D gene (6 bases). The V gene lost 5 bases and the J gene lost 5 bases, with 12 bases spanning the gap. Germline V gene data show CDR1 as MNHEY and CDR2 as SVGAGI. The CDR3 length is 13 residues. This CDR3 reads CASSPQGRTEAFF. The CDR3 nucleotides read TGTGCCAGCAGTCCACAGGGAAGGACTGAAGCTTTCTTT.

The rearrangement links TRBV29-1 to TRBJ2-3; 8 nucleotides agree with TRBD1. Germline CDR1 reads SQVTM; CDR2 reads ANQGSEA. The CDR3 contains 14 residues. The J segment lost 1 base and the V segment lost 4 bases, leaving 4 bases of the junction unmatched. In nucleotides, the CDR3 is TGCAGCGTTGTGACAGGGGAGGGCACAGATACGCAGTATTTT. The encoded protein is CSVVTGEGTDTQYF.

The chain couples TRBV11-2 to TRBJ1-2; 7 nucleotides agree with TRBD1. Losses at the gene ends were 4 bases for V and 4 bases for J; bases not matched to a gene: 9. CDR1 SGHAT and CDR2 FQNNGV come from the germline V gene. There are 15 residues in the CDR3. CDR3 amino acids: CASSSLGQERYGYTF. Written as DNA, the CDR3 is TGTGCCAGCAGCTCCCTCGGACAGGAGCGCTATGGCTACACCTTC.

The chain links TRBV6-5 to TRBJ1-1; unclear D gene. Germline CDR1 and CDR2: MNHEY and SVGAGI. The CDR3 spans 14 residues. Trimming pared 5 bases from V and 4 bases from J, leaving 14 bases between. CDR3 in DNA: TGTGCCAGCAGTCGCGGGTGGAGGTCCACTGAAGCTTTCTTT. Encoded protein: CASSRGWRSTEAFF.

The CDR3 reads CASSSWGGYSTSGANVLTF. The CDR3 nucleotides read TGTGCCAGCAGTTCCTGGGGGGGTTATTCGACCTCTGGGGCCAACGTCCTGACTTTC. The chain uses TRBV28 and TRBJ2-6; 7 positions match TRBD2. Per the germline V gene, CDR1 is MDHEN and CDR2 is SYDVKM. J was trimmed by 0 bases and V by 4 bases; bases with no gene match: 12. This CDR3 region has 19 residues.

In this sample, this clone turned up once. The rearrangement links TRBV27 to TRBJ2-1, with 7 bases that match TRBD2. The CDR3 contains 14 residues. Trimming at V came to 0 bases and at J to 8 bases, leaving 4 bases not matched to a gene. Germline-derived CDR1 and CDR2 are MNHEY and SMNVEV (reference sequence). The CDR3 DNA reads TGTGCCAGCAGTTTATCGCTGGCGGGAGATGAGCAGTTCTTC. This translates into CASSLSLAGDEQFF.

This clone was detected only a few times. The V gene is TRBV11-3, the J gene TRBJ2-1, with 12 bases matching TRBD1. CDR1 SGHNT and CDR2 YENEEA come from the germline V gene. V shed 2 bases and J 7 bases; nucleotides not matched to a gene: 6. The CDR3 covers 16 residues. CDR3: CASSLSGQGARNEQFF. CDR3 DNA: TGTGCCAGCAGCTTATCGGGACAGGGGGCTCGGAATGAGCAGTTCTTC.

The chain has TRBV11-2 and TRBJ1-2; the D gene is possibly TRBD1 (5 bases). This CDR3 is built from 15 residues. Germline loops: CDR1 SGHAT, CDR2 FQNNGV. The ends were cut back, 4 bases at V and 6 bases at J, with 18 bases in the middle. CDR3 DNA: TGTGCCAGCAGCTATAGGGACCGGGGGGTCCATGGCTACACCTTC. Protein sequence: CASSYRDRGVHGYTF.

The chain recombines TRBV28 with TRBJ1-1; 7 bases line up with TRBD1. CDR1 MDHEN and CDR2 SYDVKM come from the germline V gene. V shed 2 bases and J 1 base; nucleotides not matched to a gene: 10. The CDR3 totals 17 residues. The CDR3 DNA follows: TGTGCCAGCAGTTTAGTTTTAACAGGGGATCCGAACACTGAAGCTTTCTTT. Translating gives CASSLVLTGDPNTEAFF.

The CDR3, as DNA: TGTGCCAGCAGCTTGGGGTCAATACCCAATGAGGAACTGTTTTTT. As protein: CASSLGSIPNEELFF. The V and J genes are TRBV5-8 and TRBJ1-4; no clear D. The ends were cut back, 0 bases at V and 12 bases at J, with 18 bases in the middle. Germline CDR1 and CDR2: SGHTS and YDEGEE. The CDR3 is 15 amino acids.

This chain uses TRBV27 with TRBJ2-1; TRBD1 agrees at 8 bases. Losses at the gene ends were 3 bases for V and 4 bases for J; bases not matched to a gene: 2. Germline lookup yields CDR1 MNHEY and CDR2 SMNVEV (reference sequence). The CDR3 loop spans 14 amino acids. The CDR3 DNA sequence: TGTGCCAGCAGTTTCAGGACAGGGTACAATGAGCAGTTCTTC. Protein: CASSFRTGYNEQFF.

The V gene is TRBV28, the J gene TRBJ2-1, with 8 bases fitting TRBD2. Looked up from germline, CDR1 is MDHEN and CDR2 is SYDVKM. CDR3 size: 13 residues. The junction had 5 bases not matched to a gene; V was cut back by 6 bases and J by 7 bases. CDR3 coding DNA: TGTGCCAGCAGCGGGACTAGTTCTAATGAGCAGTTCTTC. Its translation: CASSGTSSNEQFF.

This clone turned up a few times. The rearrangement links TRBV27 to TRBJ2-3; D is possibly TRBD1 (6 bases). Per germline, CDR1 MNHEY and CDR2 SMNVEV (reference sequence). The CDR3 has 17 amino acids. V was clipped by 6 bases and J by 0 bases, with 19 bases between them. CDR3 nucleotide sequence: TGTGCCAGCAGCGACGGCCCCGGACAGACTAGCACAGATACGCAGTATTTT. This gives the protein CASSDGPGQTSTDTQYF.

This clone has just a few counts. The J gene is TRBJ1-5, the V gene TRBV7-9, with no clear D. Germline V CDR1 and CDR2: SEHNR, FQNEAQ (reference sequence). Between the trimmed V and J ends, which lost 5 bases and 5 bases, there was a span of 10 bases. The CDR3 consists of 13 residues. In DNA form, the CDR3 reads TGTGCCAGCAGCGCTCGGGGAGATCAGCCCCAGCATTTT. Amino acid sequence: CASSARGDQPQHF. The full variable domain, its missing parts supplied by reference TRBV7-9 and TRBJ1-5, is DTGVSQNPRHKITKRGQNVTFRCDPISEHNRLYWYRQTLGQGPEFLTYFQNEAQLEKSRLLSDRFSAERPKGSFSTLEIQRTEQGDSAMYLCASSARGDQPQHFGDGTRLSIL.

V usage is TRBV28 and J usage is TRBJ1-3; D is unclear. CDR1 is MDHEN, CDR2 SYDVKM, per germline. V gave up 3 bases and J gave up 4 bases, with 10 bases separating them. CDR3 length: 14 residues. The CDR3 DNA sequence: TGTGCCAGCAGTTTTGGAGGGTACGGAAACACCATATATTTT. Translating it yields CASSFGGYGNTIYF. Full variable domain (outside the CDR3, taken from reference TRBV28 and TRBJ1-3): DVKVTQSSRYLVKRTGEKVFLECVQDMDHENMFWYRQDPGLGLRLIYFSYDVKMKEKGDIPEGYSVSREKKERFSLILESASTNQTSMYLCASSFGGYGNTIYFGEGSWLTVV.

The chain is built from TRBV28 and TRBJ2-7; D remains unclear. V was pared by 3 bases and J by 1 base, with 10 bases between. Germline V gene sequence: CDR1 MDHEN, CDR2 SYDVKM. The CDR3 contains 14 residues. The CDR3 DNA is TGTGCCAGCAGTTTGGCAGGCCAGTCCTACGAGCAGTACTTC. This encodes CASSLAGQSYEQYF. The variable domain in full, completed from reference TRBV28 and TRBJ2-7, reads DVKVTQSSRYLVKRTGEKVFLECVQDMDHENMFWYRQDPGLGLRLIYFSYDVKMKEKGDIPEGYSVSREKKERFSLILESASTNQTSMYLCASSLAGQSYEQYFGPGTRLTVT.